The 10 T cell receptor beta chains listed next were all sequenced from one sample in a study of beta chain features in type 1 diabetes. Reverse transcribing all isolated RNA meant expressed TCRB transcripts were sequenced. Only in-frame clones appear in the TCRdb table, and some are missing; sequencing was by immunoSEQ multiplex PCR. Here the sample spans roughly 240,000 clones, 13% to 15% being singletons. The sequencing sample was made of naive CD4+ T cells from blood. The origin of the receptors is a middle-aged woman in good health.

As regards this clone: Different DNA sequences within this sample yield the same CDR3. CDR3 in DNA: TGCGCCAGCAGCTCCAGCTCCTACGAGCAGTACTTC. Its translation is CASSSSSYEQYF. This rearrangement joins TRBV5-1 to TRBJ2-7, with D unclear. V lost 3 bases and J 0 bases, leaving 4 bases between the germline ends. The germline V gene has CDR1 SGHRS and CDR2 YFSETQ. The CDR3 is 12 amino acids.

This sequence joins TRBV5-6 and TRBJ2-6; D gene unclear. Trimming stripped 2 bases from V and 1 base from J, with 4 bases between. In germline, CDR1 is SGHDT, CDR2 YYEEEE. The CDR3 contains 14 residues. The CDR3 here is CASSFSSGANVLTF. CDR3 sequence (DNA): TGTGCCAGCAGCTTTTCTTCTGGGGCCAACGTCCTGACTTTC. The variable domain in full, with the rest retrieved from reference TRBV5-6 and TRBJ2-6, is DAGVTQSPTHLIKTRGQQVTLRCSPKSGHDTVSWYQQALGQGPQFIFQYYEEEERQRGNFPDRFSGHQFPNYSSELNVNALLLGDSALYLCASSFSSGANVLTFGAGSRLTVL.

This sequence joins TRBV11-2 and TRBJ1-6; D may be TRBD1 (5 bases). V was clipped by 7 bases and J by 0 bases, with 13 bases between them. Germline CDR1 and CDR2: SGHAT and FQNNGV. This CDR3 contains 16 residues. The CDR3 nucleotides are TGTGCCAGCACCCCCAGGGCAAGCTCCTATAATTCACCCCTCCACTTT. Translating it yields CASTPRASSYNSPLHF. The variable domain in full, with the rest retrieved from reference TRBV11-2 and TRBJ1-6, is EAGVAQSPRYKIIEKRQSVAFWCNPISGHATLYWYQQILGQGPKLLIQFQNNGVVDDSQLPKDRFSAERLKGVDSTLKIQPAKLEDSAVYLCASTPRASSYNSPLHFGNGTRLTVT.

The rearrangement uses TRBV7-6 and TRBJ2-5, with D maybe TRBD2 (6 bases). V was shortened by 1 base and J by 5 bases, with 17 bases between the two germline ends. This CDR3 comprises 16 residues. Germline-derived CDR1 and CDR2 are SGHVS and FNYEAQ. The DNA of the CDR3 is TGTGCCAGCAGCTTAGGATCCGGGGGTGGGACGGAGACCCAGTACTTC. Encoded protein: CASSLGSGGGTETQYF.

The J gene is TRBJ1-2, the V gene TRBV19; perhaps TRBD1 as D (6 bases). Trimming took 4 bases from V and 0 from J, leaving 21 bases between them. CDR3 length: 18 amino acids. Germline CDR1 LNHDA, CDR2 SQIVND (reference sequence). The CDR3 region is CASSRELPGHGSNYGYTF. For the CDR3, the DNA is TGTGCCAGTAGTAGGGAACTCCCGGGACACGGTTCTAACTATGGCTACACCTTC. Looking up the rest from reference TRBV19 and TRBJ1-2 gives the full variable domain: DGGITQSPKYLFRKEGQNVTLSCEQNLNHDAMYWYRQDPGQGLRLIYYSQIVNDFQKGDIAEGYSVSREKKESFPLTVTSAQKNPTAFYLCASSRELPGHGSNYGYTFGSGTRLTVV.

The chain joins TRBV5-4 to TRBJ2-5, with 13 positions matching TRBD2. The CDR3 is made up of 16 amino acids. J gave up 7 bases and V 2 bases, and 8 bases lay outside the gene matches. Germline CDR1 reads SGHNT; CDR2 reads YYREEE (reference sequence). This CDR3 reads CASSLGTSGVVGTQYF. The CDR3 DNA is TGTGCCAGCAGCTTAGGGACTAGCGGGGTGGTGGGGACCCAGTACTTC.

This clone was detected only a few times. The CDR3 DNA reads as TGCAGCGCCCGGGACAACAATCAGCCCCAGCATTTT. This translates into CSARDNNQPQHF. The chain employs TRBV29-1 and TRBJ1-5; TRBD1 might be the D (6 bases). The CDR3 sequence is 12 residues long. Germline CDR1 reads SQVTM; CDR2 reads ANQGSEA. Trimming removed 7 bases at V and 3 bases at J, with 10 bases between.

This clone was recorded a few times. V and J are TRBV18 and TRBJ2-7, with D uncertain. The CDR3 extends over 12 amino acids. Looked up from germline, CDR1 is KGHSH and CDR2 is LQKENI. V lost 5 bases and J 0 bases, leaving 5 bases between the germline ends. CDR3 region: CASSTSSYEQYF. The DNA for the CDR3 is TGTGCCAGCTCAACCAGCTCCTACGAGCAGTACTTC.

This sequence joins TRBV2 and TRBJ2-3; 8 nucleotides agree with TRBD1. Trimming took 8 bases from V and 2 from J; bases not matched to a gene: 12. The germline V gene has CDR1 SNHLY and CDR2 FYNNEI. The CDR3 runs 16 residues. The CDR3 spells CASLRGQGATTDTQYF. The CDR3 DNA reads TGTGCCAGCCTAAGAGGGCAGGGGGCCACCACAGATACGCAGTATTTT.

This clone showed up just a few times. The CDR3 loop reads CASSLDTAYEQYF. The CDR3 nucleotides are TGTGCCAGCTCTCTCGACACAGCCTACGAGCAGTACTTC. This chain links TRBV18 with TRBJ2-7; no definite D call. Germline V gene sequence: CDR1 KGHSH, CDR2 LQKENI. V was cut by 6 bases and J by 2 bases, with 11 bases left in between. The CDR3 runs 13 residues. The complete variable domain, with remaining parts taken from reference TRBV18 and TRBJ2-7, reads NAGVMQNPRHLVRRRGQEARLRCSPMKGHSHVYWYRQLPEEGLKFMVYLQKENIIDESGMPKERFSAEFPKEGPSILRIQQVVRGDSAAYFCASSLDTAYEQYFGPGTRLTVT.